The sequence of this TCR beta chain was determined in a study of T cell repertoires in cytomegalovirus infection. The CDR3 consists of 16 residues. Trimming removed 3 bases from V and 6 bases from J; junction bases left unmatched: 8. Study-wide results and caveats: Clonotype analysis showed dominance of the ex vivo response by HLA-C-restricted CMV-specific TCR beta clonotypes.

Comment on this clonotype: As yet, its antigen is unknown.

TCRdb independently ran MiXCR on the reads; one entry per CDR3 protein. The sample has 350,000 to 500,000 distinct CDR3 sequences, roughly 30% seen once. The J gene is TRBJ2-3, the V gene TRBV12-3 or TRBV12-4, with 11 nucleotides matching TRBD2. This receptor was taken from a human donor in good health (CMV status not recorded). Some clones in this sample may be carry-over from other donors' samples. Material: PBMCs. The CDR3 here is CASSFVAGGPADTQYF. The DNA of the CDR3 is TGTGCCAGCAGTTTTGTAGCGGGGGGGCCCGCGGATACGCAGTATTTT.